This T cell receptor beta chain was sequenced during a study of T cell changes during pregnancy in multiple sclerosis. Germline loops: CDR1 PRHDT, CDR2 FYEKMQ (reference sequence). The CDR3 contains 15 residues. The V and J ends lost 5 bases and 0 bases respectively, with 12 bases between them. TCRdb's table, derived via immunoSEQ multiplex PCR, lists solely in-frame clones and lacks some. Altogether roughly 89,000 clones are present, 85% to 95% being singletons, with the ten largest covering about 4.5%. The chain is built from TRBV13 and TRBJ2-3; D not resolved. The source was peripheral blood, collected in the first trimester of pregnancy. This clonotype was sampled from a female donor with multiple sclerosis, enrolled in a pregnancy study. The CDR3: CASSLSLSSTDTQYF. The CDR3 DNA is TGTGCCAGCAGCCTAAGCCTCTCTAGCACAGATACGCAGTATTTT.